Below, 22 T cell receptor beta chains from the same sample are listed, as sequenced in a study of cytomegalovirus exposure and HLA in healthy donors. The PCR was carried out with 60 Vbeta primers and 13 Jbeta primers. The assay was immunoSEQ multiplex PCR, and TCRdb's table has in-frame clones only and misses some. The sample comprises roughly 99,000 clones, 60% to 85% of which are singletons, and over 15% rests with the top ten. Material: PBMCs. These receptors were taken from a man in his fifties or sixties in good health and CMV-seropositive.

V and J are TRBV7-9 and TRBJ1-5; D perhaps matches TRBD1 (5 bases). Germline V CDR1 and CDR2: SEHNR, FQNEAQ (reference sequence). Trimming stripped 2 bases from V and 5 bases from J, with 7 bases between. The CDR3 covers 13 residues. CDR3 DNA: TGTGCCAGCAGCTTACGGGGGGATCAGCCCCAGCATTTT. This encodes CASSLRGDQPQHF.

This chain connects TRBV7-8 to TRBJ2-1; no reliable D call. Germline loops: CDR1 SGHVS, CDR2 FQNEAQ. V lost 1 base to trimming and J lost 5 bases, with 9 bases between them. The CDR3 is made up of 14 amino acids. The CDR3 sequence is CASSLGLVNNEQFF. The DNA of the CDR3 is TGTGCCAGCAGCTTAGGGCTGGTGAACAATGAGCAGTTCTTC.

Only a few counts were recorded for this clone. The chain links TRBV5-4 to TRBJ2-1; weak D call: TRBD1 (6 bases). CDR3 length: 14 amino acids. V was pared by 6 bases and J by 6 bases, with 16 bases between. Germline loops: CDR1 SGHNT, CDR2 YYREEE (reference sequence). CDR3 DNA sequence: TGTGCCAGCACCGACCCCGGACAGTCCAATGAGCAGTTCTTC. Its translation is CASTDPGQSNEQFF.

The chain joins TRBV5-1 to TRBJ2-1; no clear D. CDR3 size: 16 residues. Germline V lookup: CDR1 SGHRS, CDR2 YFSETQ. V was shortened by 4 bases and J by 0 bases, with 14 bases between the two germline ends. CDR3: CASSPTWASSYNEQFF. The CDR3, as DNA: TGCGCCAGCAGCCCAACCTGGGCCTCCTCCTACAATGAGCAGTTCTTC. The variable domain in full, with the rest retrieved from reference TRBV5-1 and TRBJ2-1, is KAGVTQTPRYLIKTRGQQVTLSCSPISGHRSVSWYQQTPGQGLQFLFEYFSETQRNKGNFPGRFSGRQFSNSRSEMNVSTLELGDSALYLCASSPTWASSYNEQFFGPGTRLTVL.

The CDR3 DNA sequence: TGTGCCAGCAGCTTGGGGACAGTAAATTACGAGCAGTACTTC. Translation gives CASSLGTVNYEQYF. V gene TRBV7-8 combines with J gene TRBJ2-7, with 7 bases fitting TRBD1. The CDR3 consists of 14 residues. V lost 3 bases and J lost 4; bases outside the gene matches: 6. Germline values: CDR1 SGHVS, CDR2 FQNEAQ.

The gene calls are TRBV15 and TRBJ2-6; possibly TRBD2 for D (6 bases). The V gene lost 4 bases and the J gene lost 0 bases, with 10 bases spanning the gap. This CDR3 has 16 amino acids. Per germline, CDR1 LNHNV and CDR2 YYDKDF (reference sequence). The CDR3 nucleotides are TGTGCCACCAGCAAGGACTACCTCTCTGGGGCCAACGTCCTGACTTTC. It codes for CATSKDYLSGANVLTF.

This chain uses TRBV6-5 with TRBJ2-3, with TRBD2 matching over 8 bases. The V and J ends lost 2 bases and 3 bases, in that order; junction bases with no gene match: 4. CDR1 and CDR2 (germline): MNHEY, SVGAGI. This CDR3 has 15 residues. CDR3 sequence reads: CASSYIGGATDTQYF. For the CDR3, the DNA is TGTGCCAGCAGTTACATCGGGGGGGCGACAGATACGCAGTATTTT.

The chain couples TRBV11-2 to TRBJ1-1; D is ambiguous. The CDR3 consists of 15 residues. Trimming removed 5 bases at V and 0 bases at J, with 13 bases between. The germline CDR1 and CDR2 sequences are SGHAT and FQNNGV. CDR3 protein: CASSPSLNMNTEAFF. The DNA for the CDR3 is TGTGCCAGCAGCCCGAGCTTGAATATGAACACTGAAGCTTTCTTT.

This clone has only one observation. The J gene is TRBJ1-1, the V gene TRBV14, with D hard to call. This CDR3 is 13 amino acids long. Germline V gene sequence: CDR1 SGHDN, CDR2 FVKESK. The V gene lost 1 base and the J gene lost 6 bases, with 9 bases spanning the gap. CDR3 protein: CASSQVYGSEAFF. CDR3 DNA sequence: TGTGCCAGCAGCCAAGTATACGGGTCTGAAGCTTTCTTT. The complete variable domain, with remaining parts taken from reference TRBV14 and TRBJ1-1, reads EAGVTQFPSHSVIEKGQTVTLRCDPISGHDNLYWYRRVMGKEIKFLLHFVKESKQDESGMPNNRFLAERTGGTYSTLKVQPAELEDSGVYFCASSQVYGSEAFFGQGTRLTVV.

The V call is TRBV5-1, the J call TRBJ2-7; 9 bases are shared with TRBD1. Germline-derived CDR1 and CDR2 are SGHRS and YFSETQ. Unmatched junction bases numbered 10, after V lost 7 bases and J lost 5 bases. The CDR3 is 14 amino acids. The CDR3 DNA reads as TGCGCCAGCGGGATGACAGGGGGGCCCCACGAGCAGTACTTC. Encoded protein: CASGMTGGPHEQYF.

The chain joins TRBV18 to TRBJ1-2, with D hard to call. The CDR3 is 14 amino acids. Deletions cut 2 bases from V and 2 bases from J, with 9 bases between. The germline V gene encodes CDR1 KGHSH and CDR2 LQKENI. For the CDR3, the DNA is TGTGCCAGCTCACCAGGACTACAGAACTATGGCTACACCTTC. Encoded protein: CASSPGLQNYGYTF.

A few counts support this clone. The chain employs TRBV7-6 and TRBJ2-7, with D maybe TRBD1 (6 bases). The CDR3 runs to 16 residues. Germline V CDR1 and CDR2: SGHVS, FNYEAQ. V lost 1 base and J lost 3, with 16 bases in between. This CDR3 is CASSLGYPGHYYEQYF. The CDR3 coding sequence is TGTGCCAGCAGCTTAGGGTACCCGGGACACTACTACGAGCAGTACTTC.

This sequence joins TRBV7-2 and TRBJ1-1; no reliable D call. Germline V gene data show CDR1 as SGHTA and CDR2 as FQGNSA. The CDR3 length is 14 residues. V was cut by 0 bases and J by 7 bases, with 12 bases left in between. The CDR3 region is CASSLAPPPSEAFF. Written as DNA, the CDR3 is TGTGCCAGCAGCTTAGCGCCCCCACCGAGTGAAGCTTTCTTT.

The chain is built from TRBV4-1 and TRBJ2-5; 7 bases fit TRBD2. CDR1 and CDR2 from the germline V gene are MGHRA and YSYEKL. V shed 0 bases, J shed 5 bases, and the junction held 12 bases outside the gene matches. The CDR3 is made up of 17 amino acids. CDR3 residues: CASSQEGTGGTWETQYF. CDR3 nucleotide sequence: TGCGCCAGCAGCCAAGAGGGAACGGGGGGAACGTGGGAGACCCAGTACTTC.

The chain carries TRBV19 and TRBJ2-1; 9 positions match TRBD1. From germline, CDR1 is LNHDA and CDR2 SQIVND (reference sequence). The CDR3 runs 16 residues. Losses at the gene ends were 9 bases for V and 0 bases for J; bases not matched to a gene: 9. CDR3 in DNA: TGTGCCAGCAACAGGGGGCGTAGGTCCTCCTACAATGAGCAGTTCTTC. Protein sequence: CASNRGRRSSYNEQFF.

V and J are TRBV5-4 and TRBJ1-3; possibly TRBD1 for D (5 bases). The CDR3 is 15 amino acids. Deletions cut 6 bases from V and 0 bases from J, with 13 bases between. Germline V gene data show CDR1 as SGHNT and CDR2 as YYREEE (reference sequence). DNA for the CDR3: TGTGCCAGCAACGTAGACAGCGACTCTGGAAACACCATATATTTT. Translated, it gives CASNVDSDSGNTIYF.

V and J are TRBV7-8 and TRBJ2-5, with D unresolved. The germline gives CDR1 SGHVS, CDR2 FQNEAQ. CDR3 length: 16 amino acids. V gave up 5 bases and J gave up 2 bases, with 18 bases separating them. The CDR3 reads CASSPLGVPSQETQYF. Here the CDR3 DNA reads TGTGCCAGCAGCCCTCTAGGCGTCCCCTCTCAAGAGACCCAGTACTTC.

The chain combines TRBV7-9 with TRBJ2-5; 12 nucleotides align to TRBD2. The V and J ends lost 1 base and 4 bases, in that order; junction bases with no gene match: 4. This CDR3 spans 16 amino acids. The V gene's germline CDR1 is SEHNR and CDR2 FQNEAQ (reference sequence). The DNA for the CDR3 is TGTGCCAGCAGCTTAGGGACTAGCGGGAAGGGAGAGACCCAGTACTTC. Protein sequence: CASSLGTSGKGETQYF. The variable domain in full, with the rest retrieved from reference TRBV7-9 and TRBJ2-5, is DTGVSQNPRHKITKRGQNVTFRCDPISEHNRLYWYRQTLGQGPEFLTYFQNEAQLEKSRLLSDRFSAERPKGSFSTLEIQRTEQGDSAMYLCASSLGTSGKGETQYFGPGTRLLVL.

The V call is TRBV5-1, the J call TRBJ2-2, with a weak D call TRBD2 (7 bases). Trimming left V 4 bases short and J 2 bases short, with 24 bases between. CDR1 is SGHRS, CDR2 YFSETQ, per germline. This CDR3 comprises 19 residues. CDR3 in DNA: TGCGCCAGCAGCCTCCGACCGTTTTGGGGGGGGGCCAACACCGGGGAGCTGTTTTTT. It encodes CASSLRPFWGGANTGELFF.

This clone was counted only a few times. The chain carries TRBV13 and TRBJ1-1, with D tentatively TRBD1 (5 bases). V gave up 3 bases and J gave up 5 bases, with 13 bases separating them. The CDR3 totals 14 residues. Germline assignment: CDR1 PRHDT and CDR2 FYEKMQ (reference sequence). CDR3 DNA: TGTGCCAGCAGCTTCAGTAGGCGGGGGACTGAAGCTTTCTTT. Its protein product is CASSFSRRGTEAFF.

In its sample, this clone was seen once. The V call is TRBV29-1, the J call TRBJ2-7; 9 bases align to TRBD1. Unmatched junction bases numbered 8, after V lost 6 bases and J lost 2 bases. The V gene's germline CDR1 is SQVTM and CDR2 ANQGSEA. The CDR3 spans 14 residues. Here the CDR3 reads CSVGRTGDAYEQYF. DNA of the CDR3: TGCAGCGTGGGGAGGACAGGGGACGCCTACGAGCAGTACTTC.

J is TRBJ1-2 and V is TRBV28, with TRBD1 matching 10 bases. The V gene's germline CDR1 is MDHEN and CDR2 SYDVKM. V was pared by 5 bases and J by 8 bases, with 11 bases of the junction left unmatched. This CDR3 region has 15 residues. CDR3 DNA sequence: TGTGCCAGCAGTAGTTATGGGGACAGGGGTGGCGGCTACACCTTC. This translates into CASSSYGDRGGGYTF.